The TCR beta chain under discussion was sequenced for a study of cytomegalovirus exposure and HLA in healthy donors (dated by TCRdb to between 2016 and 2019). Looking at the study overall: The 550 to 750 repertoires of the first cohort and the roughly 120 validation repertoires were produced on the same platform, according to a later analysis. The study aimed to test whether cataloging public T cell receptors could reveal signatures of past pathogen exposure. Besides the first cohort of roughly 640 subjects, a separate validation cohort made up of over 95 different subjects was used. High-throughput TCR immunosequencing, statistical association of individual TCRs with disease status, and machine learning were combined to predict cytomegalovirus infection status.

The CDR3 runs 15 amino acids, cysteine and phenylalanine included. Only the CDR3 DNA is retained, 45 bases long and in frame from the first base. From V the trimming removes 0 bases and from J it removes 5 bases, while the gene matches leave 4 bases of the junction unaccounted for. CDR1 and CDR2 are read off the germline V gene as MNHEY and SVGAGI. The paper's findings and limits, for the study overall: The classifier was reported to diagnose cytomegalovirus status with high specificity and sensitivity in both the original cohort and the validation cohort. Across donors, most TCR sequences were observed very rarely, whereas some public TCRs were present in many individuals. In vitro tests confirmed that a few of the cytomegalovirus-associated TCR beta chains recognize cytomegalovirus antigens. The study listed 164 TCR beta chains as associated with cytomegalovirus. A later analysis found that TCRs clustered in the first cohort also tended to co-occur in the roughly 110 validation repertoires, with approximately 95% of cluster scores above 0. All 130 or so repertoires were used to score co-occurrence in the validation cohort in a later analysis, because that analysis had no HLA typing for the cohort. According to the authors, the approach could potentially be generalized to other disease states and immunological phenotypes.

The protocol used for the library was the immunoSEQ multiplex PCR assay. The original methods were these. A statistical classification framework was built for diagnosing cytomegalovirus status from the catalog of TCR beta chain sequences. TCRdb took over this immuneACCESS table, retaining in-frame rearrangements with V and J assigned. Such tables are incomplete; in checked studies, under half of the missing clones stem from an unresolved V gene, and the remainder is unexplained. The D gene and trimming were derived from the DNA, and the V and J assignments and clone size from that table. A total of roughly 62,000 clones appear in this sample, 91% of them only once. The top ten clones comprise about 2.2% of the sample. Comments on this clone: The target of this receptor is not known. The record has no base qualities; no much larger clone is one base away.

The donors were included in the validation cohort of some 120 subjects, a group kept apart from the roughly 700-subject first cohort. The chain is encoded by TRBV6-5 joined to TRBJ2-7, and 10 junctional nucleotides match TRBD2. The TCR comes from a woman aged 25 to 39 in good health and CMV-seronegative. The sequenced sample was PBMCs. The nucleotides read TGTGCCAGCAGTTACTCCTGGCTAGCGGGAGACGAGCAGTACTTC. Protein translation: CASSYSWLAGDEQYF.